A single sample is the source of the 26 T cell receptor beta chains below, sequenced in a study of human T cells and chemical hapten exposure. From the RACE reads, TCRdb called clonotypes with MiXCR, one entry per CDR3 protein. Seen here are approximately 100,000 distinct CDR3 sequences, 9.5% to 11% observed once, and the top ten hold roughly 3.5%. Time point of the sample: patch test 1, 2 weeks after DPC sensitization. Treatment meaning: therapeutic diphenylcyclopropenone sensitization with weekly scalp DPC. Sample: whole blood, taken in connection with sensitization to the hapten diphenylcyclopropenone (DPC). The receptors originated from a middle-aged woman with alopecia areata. Some clones in this sample may be carry-over from other donors' samples.

The chain combines TRBV5-6 with TRBJ2-4, with D unclear. Looked up from germline, CDR1 is SGHDT and CDR2 is YYEEEE. This CDR3 contains 16 residues. Trimming took 0 bases from V and 1 from J, leaving 11 bases between them. CDR3 in amino acids: CASSLALGTAKNIQYF. In nucleotides, the CDR3 is TGTGCCAGCAGCTTGGCCCTGGGAACCGCCAAAAACATTCAGTACTTC.

V and J are TRBV30 and TRBJ1-3; D is uncertain. The CDR3 spans 13 residues. Trimming shortened V by 4 bases and J by 0 bases, and 7 bases separated the two germline ends. CDR1 and CDR2 (germline): GTSNPN, SVGIG (reference sequence). The CDR3 is CAWTPGSGNTIYF. CDR3 bases: TGTGCCTGGACGCCAGGCTCTGGAAACACCATATATTTT.

There are a few counts of this clonotype. This chain links TRBV29-1 with TRBJ2-7; D gene uncertain. This CDR3 spans 11 amino acids. Germline V gene data show CDR1 as SQVTM and CDR2 as ANQGSEA. The germline V and J ends were trimmed by 6 bases and 4 bases, with 10 bases remaining between them. CDR3 amino acids: CSVISSYEQYF. CDR3 DNA: TGCAGCGTCATCTCTTCGTACGAGCAGTACTTC.

V usage is TRBV7-2 and J usage is TRBJ1-5, with D uncertain. The CDR3 covers 15 residues. Trimming stripped 1 base from V and 1 base from J, with 8 bases between. Germline assignment: CDR1 SGHTA and CDR2 FQGNSA. CDR3: CASSLVTLSNQPQHF. The CDR3 bases are TGTGCCAGCAGCTTAGTTACACTGAGCAATCAGCCCCAGCATTTT.

This clonotype was seen repeatedly, ten times or more. The chain links TRBV6-1 to TRBJ1-1; D is perhaps TRBD1 (5 bases). From germline, CDR1 is MNHNS and CDR2 SASEGT. With 11 bases removed from V and 0 bases from J, the gap between germline ends came to 13 bases. This CDR3 contains 13 residues. The CDR3 nucleotides are TGTGCCGGGGCATTAATGGTGAACACTGAAGCTTTCTTT. Translating gives CAGALMVNTEAFF.

There are a few counts of this clonotype. The V and J genes are TRBV7-2 and TRBJ1-3; D unclear. The V end lost 1 base, the J end lost 0 bases, and 13 bases lay between the germline ends. The CDR3 is 17 residues long. Germline lookup yields CDR1 SGHTA and CDR2 FQGNSA. The CDR3 region is CASSLVGARTSGNTIYF. The CDR3 nucleotides are TGTGCCAGCAGCTTAGTCGGTGCCAGGACCTCTGGAAACACCATATATTTT.

This clonotype showed up just a few times. V usage is TRBV20-1 and J usage is TRBJ1-5, with D unresolved. The CDR3 runs 12 residues. Germline V CDR1 and CDR2: DFQATT, SNEGSKA (reference sequence). Deletions cut 1 base from V and 10 bases from J, with 11 bases between. This CDR3 reads CSARGTGFPQHF. The CDR3 bases are TGCAGTGCTAGAGGGACGGGGTTCCCCCAGCATTTT.

This clonotype came up many times. The chain recombines TRBV27 with TRBJ2-3; 11 positions agree with TRBD2. Trimming cost V 5 bases and J 6 bases; bases outside gene matches: 10. This CDR3 spans 16 amino acids. The V gene's germline CDR1 is MNHEY and CDR2 SMNVEV (reference sequence). The CDR3 here is CASSLAGGGNTDTQYF. In DNA, the CDR3 is TGTGCCAGCAGTCTAGCGGGAGGTGGGAATACGGATACGCAGTATTTT.

This clonotype has just a few counts. This chain links TRBV6-5 with TRBJ1-2; D may be TRBD1 (5 bases). The CDR3 is 13 amino acids. The germline gives CDR1 MNHEY, CDR2 SVGAGI. Trimming stripped 6 bases from V and 1 base from J, with 9 bases between. CDR3 amino acids: CASSLDSNYGYTF. Here the CDR3 DNA reads TGTGCCAGCAGCCTCGACAGTAACTATGGCTACACCTTC.

The V call is TRBV19, the J call TRBJ2-1, with TRBD1 matching over 7 bases. The CDR3 totals 15 residues. J lost 7 bases, V lost 6 bases, and 12 bases had no gene match. Germline-derived CDR1 and CDR2 are LNHDA and SQIVND (reference sequence). CDR3 nucleotide sequence: TGTGCCAGTAGCCTCGACAGGGTCCTGAGAAATGAGCAGTTCTTC. Amino acid sequence: CASSLDRVLRNEQFF.

This clonotype was detected only a few times. The rearrangement links TRBV27 to TRBJ2-5; D assignment may be TRBD1 or TRBD2 (7 bases each). CDR1 and CDR2 (germline): MNHEY, SMNVEV (reference sequence). V lost 5 bases and J 9 bases, leaving 13 bases between the germline ends. This CDR3 comprises 12 residues. The DNA of the CDR3 is TGTGCCAGCAGTCCCTCAGGGGGGGCCCAGTACTTC. It translates to CASSPSGGAQYF.

This clonotype was seen a few times. J is TRBJ1-4 and V is TRBV7-2; no clear D gene. Germline loops: CDR1 SGHTA, CDR2 FQGNSA. CDR3 size: 12 residues. V dropped 5 bases and J dropped 12 bases, with 13 bases sitting between them. CDR3 loop: CASSPPLGQLFF. CDR3 sequence (DNA): TGTGCCAGCAGCCCACCGTTGGGTCAACTGTTTTTT.

This clonotype occurred many times. The gene calls are TRBV6-5 and TRBJ2-2; 7 bases match TRBD1. Germline V lookup: CDR1 MNHEY, CDR2 SVGAGI. V lost 7 bases to trimming and J lost 1 base; unmatched junction nucleotides: 6. The CDR3 is 15 residues long. The CDR3 DNA follows: TGTGCCAGCAAAAGGGACAGCTTGAACACCGGGGAGCTGTTTTTT. Protein: CASKRDSLNTGELFF.

This clonotype was seen repeatedly, ten times or more. The chain links TRBV14 to TRBJ1-4, with a possible D match to TRBD1 (5 bases). This CDR3 region has 13 residues. V lost 4 bases, J lost 7 bases, and 10 bases lay in between. Per the germline V gene, CDR1 is SGHDN and CDR2 is FVKESK. CDR3 bases: TGTGCCAGCAGCCGAGGGGAGCGTGAAAAACTGTTTTTT. It codes for CASSRGEREKLFF.

J is TRBJ2-2 and V is TRBV7-6; 12 nucleotides align to TRBD2. CDR3 length equals 16 residues. V shed 2 bases, J shed 5 bases, and the junction held 3 bases outside the gene matches. Germline CDR1 reads SGHVS; CDR2 reads FNYEAQ. CDR3: CASSLLAGGFTGELFF. Written as DNA, the CDR3 is TGTGCCAGCAGCTTACTAGCGGGAGGGTTTACCGGGGAGCTGTTTTTT.

This clonotype was seen repeatedly, ten times or more. This chain joins TRBV5-1 and TRBJ2-1; D not certain. Germline V lookup: CDR1 SGHRS, CDR2 YFSETQ. V was clipped by 4 bases and J by 5 bases, with 16 bases between them. This CDR3 region has 15 residues. CDR3 region: CASSQNLLKDNEQFF. The CDR3 DNA is TGCGCCAGCAGCCAAAATTTACTGAAAGACAATGAGCAGTTCTTC.

This chain uses TRBV3-1 with TRBJ1-2, with D unclear. Looked up from germline, CDR1 is LGHDT and CDR2 is YNNKEL (reference sequence). V was clipped by 10 bases and J by 0 bases, with 12 bases between them. The CDR3 totals 13 residues. CDR3 DNA sequence: TGTGCCACCAAAGGCCAAACTAACTATGGCTACACCTTC. Residues: CATKGQTNYGYTF.

The chain combines TRBV15 with TRBJ2-1; D uncertain. The CDR3 sequence is 11 residues long. V was trimmed by 0 bases and J by 10 bases, leaving 4 bases between them. Germline lookup yields CDR1 LNHNV and CDR2 YYDKDF (reference sequence). The CDR3 DNA follows: TGTGCCACCAGCAGAGATGGGGAGCAGTTCTTC. This translates into CATSRDGEQFF.

Comments on this clonotype: The junction differs from germline at one of its ends, possibly a read error. The chain couples TRBV7-7 to TRBJ2-5; the D gene is possibly TRBD1 (7 bases). Germline CDR1 is SSHAT and CDR2 is FNYEAQ (reference sequence). The CDR3 runs 16 residues. CDR3 amino acids: CASSPQGGSIQETQYF. DNA for the CDR3: TGTGCTAGCAGCCCCCAGGGGGGATCGATCCAAGAGACCCAGTACTTC.

The chain employs TRBV6-2 or TRBV6-3 and TRBJ2-7; 7 bases are a match to TRBD2. V lost 6 bases to trimming and J lost 0 bases; unmatched junction nucleotides: 14. CDR1 is MNHEY and CDR2 is SVGEGT in the germline V gene. This CDR3 spans 17 amino acids. The CDR3 region has the DNA TGTGCCAGCAGCACCGTTCGGGAGGCCCTCAACTCCTACGAGCAGTACTTC. This translates into CASSTVREALNSYEQYF.

In its sample, this clonotype was seen many times. The chain has TRBV7-3 and TRBJ2-3, with 8 positions matching TRBD1. The ends lost 5 bases at V and 3 bases at J; junction bases unmatched: 4. The CDR3 sequence is 14 residues long. Germline V gene sequence: CDR1 SGHTA, CDR2 FQGTGA. CDR3 coding DNA: TGTGCCAGCAGCCCCGGACAGGGTACAGATACGCAGTATTTT. This encodes CASSPGQGTDTQYF. The entire variable domain, with the rest obtained from reference TRBV7-3 and TRBJ2-3, is as follows: GAGVSQTPSNKVTEKGKYVELRCDPISGHTALYWYRQSLGQGPEFLIYFQGTGAADDSGLPNDRFFAVRPEGSVSTLKIQRTERGDSAVYLCASSPGQGTDTQYFGPGTRLTVL.

This clonotype was counted a few times. This chain uses TRBV18 with TRBJ2-6; no definite D call. Germline assignment: CDR1 KGHSH and CDR2 LQKENI. This CDR3 is 13 amino acids long. Trimming cost V 6 bases and J 4 bases, with 7 bases left between them. The CDR3 here is CASSLGGANVLTF. The DNA for the CDR3 is TGTGCCAGCTCCCTGGGGGGGGCCAACGTCCTGACTTTC.

The V gene is TRBV28, the J gene TRBJ1-2; D is unclear. This CDR3 contains 11 residues. With 3 bases removed from V and 3 bases from J, the gap between germline ends came to 2 bases. Germline assignment: CDR1 MDHEN and CDR2 SYDVKM. The chain's CDR3 is CASSFDYGYTF. CDR3 sequence (DNA): TGTGCCAGCAGTTTCGACTATGGCTACACCTTC.

This clonotype was counted many times. This sequence joins TRBV4-1 and TRBJ2-2, with 10 bases fitting TRBD2. The CDR3 extends over 15 amino acids. Germline loops: CDR1 MGHRA, CDR2 YSYEKL. V lost 8 bases and J lost 1; bases outside the gene matches: 4. CDR3 loop: CASGRLAGNTGELFF. The CDR3 coding sequence is TGCGCCAGCGGGAGACTAGCGGGGAACACCGGGGAGCTGTTTTTT.

The V gene is TRBV15, the J gene TRBJ2-3; 12 positions agree with TRBD1. J was trimmed by 6 bases and V by 1 base; bases with no gene match: 11. Germline CDR1 reads LNHNV; CDR2 reads YYDKDF (reference sequence). CDR3 length: 18 amino acids. In DNA, the CDR3 is TGTGCCACCAGCAGAGCCCTGTCGGGACAGGGGGCCTACGATACGCAGTATTTT. It codes for CATSRALSGQGAYDTQYF.

A few counts support this clonotype. V and J are TRBV15 and TRBJ1-1; the D is unclear. CDR1 is LNHNV and CDR2 is YYDKDF in the germline V gene (reference sequence). V lost 0 bases, J lost 4 bases, and 12 bases lay in between. This CDR3 is 15 amino acids long. The CDR3 DNA follows: TGTGCCACCAGCAGAGATCGGTCCCGTAGCACTGAAGCTTTCTTT. Its protein is CATSRDRSRSTEAFF.